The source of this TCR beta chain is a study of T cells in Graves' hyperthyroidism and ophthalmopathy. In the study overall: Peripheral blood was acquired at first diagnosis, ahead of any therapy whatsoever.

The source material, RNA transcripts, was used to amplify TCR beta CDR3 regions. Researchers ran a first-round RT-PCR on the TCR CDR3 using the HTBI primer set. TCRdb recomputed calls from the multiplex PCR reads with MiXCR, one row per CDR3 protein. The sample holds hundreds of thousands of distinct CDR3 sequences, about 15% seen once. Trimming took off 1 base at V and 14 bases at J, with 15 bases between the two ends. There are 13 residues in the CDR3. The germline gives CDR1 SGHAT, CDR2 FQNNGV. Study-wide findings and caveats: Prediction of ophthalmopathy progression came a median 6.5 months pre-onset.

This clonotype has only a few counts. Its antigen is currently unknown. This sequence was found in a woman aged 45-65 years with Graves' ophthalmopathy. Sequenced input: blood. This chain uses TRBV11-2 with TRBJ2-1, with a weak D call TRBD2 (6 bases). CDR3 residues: CASSLGLLASEFF. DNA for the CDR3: TGTGCCAGCAGCTTAGGTTTATTGGCTAGCGAGTTCTTC. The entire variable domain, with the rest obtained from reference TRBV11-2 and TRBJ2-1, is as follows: EAGVAQSPRYKIIEKRQSVAFWCNPISGHATLYWYQQILGQGPKLLIQFQNNGVVDDSQLPKDRFSAERLKGVDSTLKIQPAKLEDSAVYLCASSLGLLASEFFGPGTRLTVL.